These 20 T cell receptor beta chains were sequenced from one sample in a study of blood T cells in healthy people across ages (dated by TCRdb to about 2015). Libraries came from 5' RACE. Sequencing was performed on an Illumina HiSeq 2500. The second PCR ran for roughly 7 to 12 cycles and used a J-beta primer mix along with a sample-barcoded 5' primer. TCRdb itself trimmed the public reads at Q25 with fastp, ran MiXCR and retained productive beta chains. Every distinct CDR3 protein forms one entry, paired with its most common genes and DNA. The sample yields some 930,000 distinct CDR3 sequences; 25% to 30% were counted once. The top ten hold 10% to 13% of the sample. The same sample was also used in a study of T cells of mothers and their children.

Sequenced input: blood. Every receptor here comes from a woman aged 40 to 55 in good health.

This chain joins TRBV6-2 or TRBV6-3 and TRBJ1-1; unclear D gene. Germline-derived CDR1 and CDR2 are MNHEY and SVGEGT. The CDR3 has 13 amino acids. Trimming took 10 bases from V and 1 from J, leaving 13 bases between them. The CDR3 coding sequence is TGTGCCACCCGGGGTTCCGAGAACACTGAAGCTTTCTTT. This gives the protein CATRGSENTEAFF.

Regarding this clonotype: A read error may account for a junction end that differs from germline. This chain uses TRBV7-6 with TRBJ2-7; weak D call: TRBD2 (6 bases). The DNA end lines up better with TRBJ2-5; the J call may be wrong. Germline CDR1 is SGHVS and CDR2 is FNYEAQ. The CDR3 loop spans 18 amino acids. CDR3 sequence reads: CDSGLIGAGTDALGTQYF. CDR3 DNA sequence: TGTGACAGCGGCTTAATCGGGGCCGGGACTGATGCCCTAGGGACCCAGTACTTC.

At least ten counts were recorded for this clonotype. CDR3 bases: TGTGCCAGCAGCGTAGAGGGTTTCGGAAACATTCAGTACTTC. This codes for CASSVEGFGNIQYF. The V and J genes are TRBV9 and TRBJ2-4; no firm D call. This CDR3 is built from 14 residues. Germline V CDR1 and CDR2: SGDLS, YYNGEE. Trimming stripped 0 bases from V and 6 bases from J, with 10 bases between.

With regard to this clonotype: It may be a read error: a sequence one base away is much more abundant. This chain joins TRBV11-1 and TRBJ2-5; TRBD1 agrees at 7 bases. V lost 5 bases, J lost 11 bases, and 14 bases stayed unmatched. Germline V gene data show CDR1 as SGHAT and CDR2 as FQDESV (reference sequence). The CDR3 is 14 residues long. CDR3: CASSPTGNRNEQYF. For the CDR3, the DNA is TGTGCCAGCAGCCCGACAGGGAATAGAAATGAGCAGTACTTC.

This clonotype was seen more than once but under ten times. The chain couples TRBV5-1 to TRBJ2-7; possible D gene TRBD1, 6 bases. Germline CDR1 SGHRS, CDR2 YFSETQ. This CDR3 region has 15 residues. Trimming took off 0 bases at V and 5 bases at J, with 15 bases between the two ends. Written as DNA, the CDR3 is TGCGCCAGCAGCTTGGGGTCTACAGGGAATAACGAGCAGTACTTC. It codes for CASSLGSTGNNEQYF. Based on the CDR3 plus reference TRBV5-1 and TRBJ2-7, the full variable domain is KAGVTQTPRYLIKTRGQQVTLSCSPISGHRSVSWYQQTPGQGLQFLFEYFSETQRNKGNFPGRFSGRQFSNSRSEMNVSTLELGDSALYLCASSLGSTGNNEQYFGPGTRLTVT.

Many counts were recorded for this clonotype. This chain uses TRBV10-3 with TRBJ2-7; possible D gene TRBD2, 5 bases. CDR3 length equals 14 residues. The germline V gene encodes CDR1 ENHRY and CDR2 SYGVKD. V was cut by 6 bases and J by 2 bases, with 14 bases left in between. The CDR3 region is CAIRVDSLPYEQYF. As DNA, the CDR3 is TGTGCCATCAGGGTGGACTCTTTACCCTACGAGCAGTACTTC.

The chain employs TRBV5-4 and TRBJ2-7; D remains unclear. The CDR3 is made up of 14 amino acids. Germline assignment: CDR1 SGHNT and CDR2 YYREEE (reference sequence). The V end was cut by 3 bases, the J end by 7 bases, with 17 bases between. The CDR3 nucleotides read TGTGCCAGCAGCTCGGGCAGGTCCCGCAATGAGCAGTACTTC. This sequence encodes CASSSGRSRNEQYF.

CDR3 amino acids: CAISAHADTQYF. CDR3 coding DNA: TGTGCCATCAGTGCCCATGCAGATACGCAGTATTTT. The chain is built from TRBV10-3 and TRBJ2-3; no clear D. Germline CDR1 and CDR2: ENHRY and SYGVKD. V gave up 4 bases and J gave up 4 bases, with 6 bases separating them. CDR3 length: 12 residues.

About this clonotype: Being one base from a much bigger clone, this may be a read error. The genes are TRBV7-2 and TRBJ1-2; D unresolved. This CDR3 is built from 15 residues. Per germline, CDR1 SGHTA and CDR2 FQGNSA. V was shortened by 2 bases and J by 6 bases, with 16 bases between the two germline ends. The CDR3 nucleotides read TGTGCCAGCAGCTTAATGGCGCTGGAAGGCCATGGCTACACCTTC. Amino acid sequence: CASSLMALEGHGYTF. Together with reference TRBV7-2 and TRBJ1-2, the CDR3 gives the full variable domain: GAGVSQSPSNKVTEKGKDVELRCDPISGHTALYWYRQSLGQGLEFLIYFQGNSAPDKSGLPSDRFSAERTGGSVSTLTIQRTQQEDSAVYLCASSLMALEGHGYTFGSGTRLTVV.

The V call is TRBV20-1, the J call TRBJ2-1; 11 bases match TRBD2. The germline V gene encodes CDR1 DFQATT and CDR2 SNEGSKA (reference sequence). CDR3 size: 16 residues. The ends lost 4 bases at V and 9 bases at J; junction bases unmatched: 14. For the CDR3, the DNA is TGCAGTGCTACAGGCTCTAGCGGGGGGAGCCAGGGTGAGCAGTTCTTC. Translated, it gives CSATGSSGGSQGEQFF.

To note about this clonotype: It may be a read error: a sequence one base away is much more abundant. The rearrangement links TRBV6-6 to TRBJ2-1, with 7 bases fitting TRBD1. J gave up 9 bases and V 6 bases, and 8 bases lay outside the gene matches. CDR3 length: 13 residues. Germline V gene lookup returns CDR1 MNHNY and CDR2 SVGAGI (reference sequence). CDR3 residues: CASRDVTGTEQFF. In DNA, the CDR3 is TGTGCCAGCAGGGACGTGACAGGGACTGAGCAGTTCTTC.

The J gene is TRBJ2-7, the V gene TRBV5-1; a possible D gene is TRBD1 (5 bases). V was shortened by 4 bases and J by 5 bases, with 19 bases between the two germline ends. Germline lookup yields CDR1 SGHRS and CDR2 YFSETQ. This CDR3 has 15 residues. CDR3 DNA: TGCGCCAGCAGCCCAGAAGGTGCAGGGCCCCACGAGCAGTACTTC. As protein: CASSPEGAGPHEQYF. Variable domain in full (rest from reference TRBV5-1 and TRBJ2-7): KAGVTQTPRYLIKTRGQQVTLSCSPISGHRSVSWYQQTPGQGLQFLFEYFSETQRNKGNFPGRFSGRQFSNSRSEMNVSTLELGDSALYLCASSPEGAGPHEQYFGPGTRLTVT.

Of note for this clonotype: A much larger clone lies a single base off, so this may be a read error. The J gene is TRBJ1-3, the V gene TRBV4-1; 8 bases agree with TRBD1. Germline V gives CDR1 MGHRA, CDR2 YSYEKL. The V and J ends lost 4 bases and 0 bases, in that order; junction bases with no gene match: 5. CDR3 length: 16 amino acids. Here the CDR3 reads CASSRRGQASGNTIYF. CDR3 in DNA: TGCGCCAGCAGCCGACGGGGACAGGCCTCTGGAAACACCATATATTTT.

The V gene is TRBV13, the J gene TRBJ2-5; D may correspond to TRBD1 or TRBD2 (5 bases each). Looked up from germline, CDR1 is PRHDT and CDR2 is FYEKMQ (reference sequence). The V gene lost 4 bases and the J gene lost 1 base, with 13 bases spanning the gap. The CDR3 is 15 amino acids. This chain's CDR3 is CASSSWDRSQETQYF. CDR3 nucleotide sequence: TGTGCCAGCAGCTCGTGGGACCGCTCCCAAGAGACCCAGTACTTC.

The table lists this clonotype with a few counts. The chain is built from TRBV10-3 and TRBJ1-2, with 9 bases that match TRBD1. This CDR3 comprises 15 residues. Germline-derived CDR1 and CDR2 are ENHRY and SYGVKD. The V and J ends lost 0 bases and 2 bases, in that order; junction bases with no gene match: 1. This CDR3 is CAISESGTGNYGYTF. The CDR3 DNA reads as TGTGCCATCAGTGAGTCGGGGACAGGGAACTATGGCTACACCTTC.

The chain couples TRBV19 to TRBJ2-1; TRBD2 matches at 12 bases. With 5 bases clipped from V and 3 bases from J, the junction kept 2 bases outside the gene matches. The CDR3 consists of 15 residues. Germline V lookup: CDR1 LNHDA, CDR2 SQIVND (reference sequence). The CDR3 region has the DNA TGTGCCAGTAGTCAGACTAGCGGGAGCTACAATGAGCAGTTCTTC. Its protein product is CASSQTSGSYNEQFF.

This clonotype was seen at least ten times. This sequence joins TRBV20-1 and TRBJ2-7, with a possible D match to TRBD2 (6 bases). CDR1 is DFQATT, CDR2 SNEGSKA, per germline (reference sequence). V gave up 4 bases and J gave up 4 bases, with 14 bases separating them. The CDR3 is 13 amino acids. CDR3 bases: TGCAGTGCTACTAACCCAGGGACTTACGAGCAGTACTTC. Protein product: CSATNPGTYEQYF.

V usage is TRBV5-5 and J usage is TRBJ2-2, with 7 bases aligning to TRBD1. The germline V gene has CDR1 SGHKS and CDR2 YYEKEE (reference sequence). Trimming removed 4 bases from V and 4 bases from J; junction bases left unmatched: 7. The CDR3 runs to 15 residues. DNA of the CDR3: TGTGCCAGCAGCCTGGGACAGTCCCTCACCGGGGAGCTGTTTTTT. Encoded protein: CASSLGQSLTGELFF. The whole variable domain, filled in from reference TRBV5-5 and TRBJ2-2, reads DAGVTQSPTHLIKTRGQQVTLRCSPISGHKSVSWYQQVLGQGPQFIFQYYEKEERGRGNFPDRFSARQFPNYSSELNVNALLLGDSALYLCASSLGQSLTGELFFGEGSRLTVL.

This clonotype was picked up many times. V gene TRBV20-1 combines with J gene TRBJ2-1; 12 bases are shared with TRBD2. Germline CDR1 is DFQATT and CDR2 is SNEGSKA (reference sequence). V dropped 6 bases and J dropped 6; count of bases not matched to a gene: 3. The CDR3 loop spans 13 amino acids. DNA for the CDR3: TGCAGTGCCAGGACTAGCGGGGCCAATGAGCAGTTCTTC. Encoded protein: CSARTSGANEQFF.

CDR3 sequence reads: CASSQDLGGGQSHNEQFF. CDR3 DNA sequence: TGCGCCAGCAGCCAAGACCTGGGGGGGGGCCAGAGTCACAATGAGCAGTTCTTC. V usage is TRBV4-1 and J usage is TRBJ2-1; the D gene is possibly TRBD2 (7 bases). The V end lost 0 bases, the J end lost 5 bases, and 20 bases lay between the germline ends. This CDR3 has 18 residues. Germline assignment: CDR1 MGHRA and CDR2 YSYEKL.